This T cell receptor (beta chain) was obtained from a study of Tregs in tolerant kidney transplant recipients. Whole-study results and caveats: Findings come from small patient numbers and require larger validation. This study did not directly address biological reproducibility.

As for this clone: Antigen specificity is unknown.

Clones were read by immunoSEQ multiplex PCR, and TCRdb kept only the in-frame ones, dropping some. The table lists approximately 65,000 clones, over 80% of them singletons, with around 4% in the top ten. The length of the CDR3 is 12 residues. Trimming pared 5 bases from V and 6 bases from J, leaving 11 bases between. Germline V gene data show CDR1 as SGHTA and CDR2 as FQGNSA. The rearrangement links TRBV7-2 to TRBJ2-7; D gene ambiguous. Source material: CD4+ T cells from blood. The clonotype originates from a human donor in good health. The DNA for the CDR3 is TGTGCCAGCAGCCTCTCAAGTGGCGAGCAGTACTTC. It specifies CASSLSSGEQYF.